These 18 T cell receptor beta chains were all obtained from the same sample, sequenced in a study of blood T cell repertoires in COVID-19. Clones were read by immunoSEQ multiplex PCR, and TCRdb kept only the in-frame ones, dropping some. The sample records 340,000 or so clones, 80% to 90% being singletons. Material: peripheral blood. The receptors derive from a man aged 25-45 years with active or convalescent COVID-19.

This chain links TRBV5-1 with TRBJ2-1; D may be TRBD1 (6 bases). This CDR3 contains 15 residues. CDR1 is SGHRS, CDR2 YFSETQ, per germline. V lost 1 base, J lost 0 bases, and 8 bases lay in between. CDR3 loop: CASSLMTGSYNEQFF. The CDR3 DNA reads TGCGCCAGCAGCTTGATGACAGGCTCCTACAATGAGCAGTTCTTC.

This clone was seen just once. The chain has TRBV6-5 and TRBJ2-7; D is perhaps TRBD2 (5 bases). This CDR3 has 12 residues. Germline CDR1 and CDR2: MNHEY and SVGAGI. Trimming stripped 6 bases from V and 6 bases from J, with 12 bases between. In DNA, the CDR3 is TGTGCCAGCAGCCGGGGAGACACCGAGCAGTACTTC. The encoded protein is CASSRGDTEQYF.

The chain couples TRBV3-1 (or the pseudogene TRBV3-2) to TRBJ2-5, with TRBD2 matching over 7 bases. The V gene end was trimmed by 1 base and the J gene end by 3 bases; junction bases not matched to a gene: 5. Germline V gene sequence: CDR1 LGHDT, CDR2 YNNKEL (reference sequence). This CDR3 comprises 15 residues. For the CDR3, the DNA is TGTGCCAGCAGCCAAGTTTTGGGGGGGAAAGAGACCCAGTACTTC. This sequence encodes CASSQVLGGKETQYF.

The chain carries TRBV30 and TRBJ1-4, with D possibly TRBD1 on 5 matching bases. The V end was cut by 2 bases, the J end by 0 bases, with 10 bases between. The CDR3 extends over 15 amino acids. Germline lookup yields CDR1 GTSNPN and CDR2 SVGIG (reference sequence). The CDR3 loop reads CAWSMGLSTNEKLFF. The DNA for the CDR3 is TGTGCCTGGAGTATGGGGCTTTCAACTAATGAAAAACTGTTTTTT. Looking up the rest from reference TRBV30 and TRBJ1-4 gives the full variable domain: SQTIHQWPATLVQPVGSPLSLECTVEGTSNPNLYWYRQAAGRGLQLLFYSVGIGQISSEVPQNLSASRPQDRQFILSSKKLLLSDSGFYLCAWSMGLSTNEKLFFGSGTQLSVL.

The chain recombines TRBV11-1 with TRBJ2-7, with 8 positions matching TRBD1. The ends lost 5 bases at V and 1 base at J; junction bases unmatched: 4. Germline V CDR1 and CDR2: SGHAT, FQDESV (reference sequence). The CDR3 length is 14 residues. CDR3 in DNA: TGTGCCAGCAGCCCTTGGACAGGGTCCTACGAGCAGTACTTC. It specifies CASSPWTGSYEQYF.

This clone was seen more than once but under ten times. This chain joins TRBV11-2 and TRBJ2-7; a possible D gene is TRBD1 (5 bases). V shed 2 bases and J shed 2 bases, with 7 bases lying between them. Germline loops: CDR1 SGHAT, CDR2 FQNNGV. This CDR3 is 13 amino acids long. The DNA of the CDR3 is TGTGCCAGCAGCTTAACCAGGGCCTACGAGCAGTACTTC. This gives the protein CASSLTRAYEQYF.

J is TRBJ1-5 and V is TRBV29-1, with a possible D match to TRBD1 (6 bases). There are 14 residues in the CDR3. Trimming removed 6 bases at V and 2 bases at J, with 14 bases between. Looked up from germline, CDR1 is SQVTM and CDR2 is ANQGSEA. This CDR3 is CSVTGGSGNQPQHF. Written as DNA, the CDR3 is TGCAGCGTCACGGGGGGCTCGGGCAATCAGCCCCAGCATTTT.

The V gene is TRBV4-1, the J gene TRBJ2-3; 11 bases fit TRBD2. The CDR3 consists of 15 residues. The V segment lost 4 bases and the J segment 5 bases; nucleotides outside the gene matches: 5. Germline lookup yields CDR1 MGHRA and CDR2 YSYEKL. The CDR3 region has the DNA TGCGCCAGCAGCCTACTAGCGGGGGTGGTAGATACGCAGTATTTT. Translating it yields CASSLLAGVVDTQYF.

The rearrangement joins TRBV5-1 to TRBJ1-6, with 12 bases lining up with TRBD1. The germline V gene has CDR1 SGHRS and CDR2 YFSETQ. The CDR3 sequence is 17 residues long. The V gene end was trimmed by 0 bases and the J gene end by 7 bases; junction bases not matched to a gene: 5. Here the CDR3 DNA reads TGCGCCAGCAGCTTGGCGGGACAGGGGGCGTTGAATTCACCCCTCCACTTT. Its protein product is CASSLAGQGALNSPLHF.

This clone was found a few times. As DNA, the CDR3 is TGTGCCAGCAGCATTGAAACAGGGTCCACTGAAGCTTTCTTT. It is translated as CASSIETGSTEAFF. The rearrangement joins TRBV21-1 to TRBJ1-1; the D call of TRBD1 is as the table states it, not checked on the DNA. TRBV21-1 has pseudogene status. The CDR3 contains 14 residues.

Notes on this clone: Other DNA sequences in this specimen translate into the identical CDR3. The chain links TRBV9 to TRBJ1-2; tentative D call: TRBD1 (6 bases). Germline CDR1 reads SGDLS; CDR2 reads YYNGEE. This CDR3 has 14 amino acids. V shed 0 bases and J shed 2 bases, with 8 bases lying between them. CDR3 sequence: CASSVDQGNYGYTF. In DNA form, the CDR3 reads TGTGCCAGCAGCGTAGACCAGGGGAACTATGGCTACACCTTC.

The chain couples TRBV19 to TRBJ2-1, with 8 bases lining up with TRBD1. The germline gives CDR1 LNHDA, CDR2 SQIVND (reference sequence). This CDR3 comprises 16 residues. V was clipped by 5 bases and J by 3 bases; unmatched bases: 9. The CDR3 loop reads CASSPPGGQGYNEQFF. CDR3 DNA sequence: TGTGCCAGTAGTCCCCCGGGCGGACAGGGCTACAATGAGCAGTTCTTC.

This clone was picked up one time. The V call is TRBV27, the J call TRBJ2-1; the D is unclear. CDR1 is MNHEY and CDR2 is SMNVEV in the germline V gene (reference sequence). The CDR3 spans 9 residues. Trimming cost V 11 bases and J 5 bases, with 4 bases left between them. CDR3 amino acids: CAGHNEQFF. Here the CDR3 DNA reads TGTGCCGGCCACAATGAGCAGTTCTTC.

The chain has TRBV5-1 and TRBJ2-5; 7 nucleotides align to TRBD2. This CDR3 is 13 amino acids long. J gave up 5 bases and V 3 bases, and 4 bases lay outside the gene matches. Per germline, CDR1 SGHRS and CDR2 YFSETQ. CDR3: CASSSAGDETQYF. CDR3 bases: TGCGCCAGCAGCTCCGCGGGAGATGAGACCCAGTACTTC.

This chain joins TRBV6-1 and TRBJ1-2; possibly TRBD1 for D (5 bases). Looked up from germline, CDR1 is MNHNS and CDR2 is SASEGT. V lost 3 bases and J 6 bases, leaving 11 bases between the germline ends. The CDR3 has 13 amino acids. The CDR3 sequence is CASSDERQNGYTF. CDR3 nucleotides: TGTGCCAGCAGTGACGAGAGACAGAATGGCTACACCTTC.

This chain connects TRBV12-3 or TRBV12-4 to TRBJ2-7; 7 bases fit TRBD1. This CDR3 is 12 amino acids long. Trimming removed 7 bases from V and 5 bases from J; junction bases left unmatched: 5. CDR3 protein: CASTAGGDEQYF. The CDR3 DNA follows: TGTGCCAGCACGGCAGGGGGTGACGAGCAGTACTTC.

This clone was detected a few times. The gene calls are TRBV9 and TRBJ1-2, with D possibly TRBD1 on 6 matching bases. This CDR3 has 14 amino acids. The V and J ends lost 4 bases and 8 bases respectively, with 18 bases between them. Germline-derived CDR1 and CDR2 are SGDLS and YYNGEE. CDR3 sequence (DNA): TGTGCCAGCAGCCCCAATGAGGGACAAGGCGGCTACACCTTC. Protein sequence: CASSPNEGQGGYTF.

CDR3 sequence: CASSMGLAGGNEQFF. The DNA of the CDR3 is TGTGCCAGCAGCATGGGACTAGCGGGGGGCAATGAGCAGTTCTTC. The genes are TRBV7-2 and TRBJ2-1, with 15 bases lining up with TRBD2. Per the germline V gene, CDR1 is SGHTA and CDR2 is FQGNSA. CDR3 length: 15 residues. V was pared by 5 bases and J by 6 bases, with 2 bases of the junction left unmatched.